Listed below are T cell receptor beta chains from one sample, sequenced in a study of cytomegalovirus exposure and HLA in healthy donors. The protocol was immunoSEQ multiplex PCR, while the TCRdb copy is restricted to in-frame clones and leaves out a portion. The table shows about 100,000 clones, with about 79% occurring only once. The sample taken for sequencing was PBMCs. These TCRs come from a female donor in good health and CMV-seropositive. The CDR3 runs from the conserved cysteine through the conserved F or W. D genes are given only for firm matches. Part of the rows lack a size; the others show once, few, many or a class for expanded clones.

cdr3_nt: TGCGCCAGCAGCCACTCCGGGGGTTCCTACAATGAGCAGTTCTTC
cdr3_aa: CASSHSGGSYNEQFF
v_call: TRBV4-3
d_call: NA
j_call: TRBJ2-1
clone_size: NA

cdr3_nt: TGTGCCAGCAGCCCGGGACAGGGGAGGGCTGAAGCTTTCTTT
cdr3_aa: CASSPGQGRAEAFF
v_call: TRBV5-4
d_call: TRBD1
j_call: TRBJ1-1
clone_size: NA

cdr3_nt: TGTGCCAGTACCCAGGGTTGGGGGGGATATTATGGCTACACCTTC
cdr3_aa: CASTQGWGGYYGYTF
v_call: TRBV19
d_call: NA
j_call: TRBJ1-2
clone_size: NA

cdr3_nt: TGCAGCGTTGGGGGCTTGACTAGCGGTACCCCTGAGCAGTTCTTC
cdr3_aa: CSVGGLTSGTPEQFF
v_call: TRBV29-1
d_call: TRBD2
j_call: TRBJ2-1
clone_size: NA

cdr3_nt: TGCAGCGTCGGCTGGCAGGGGATGAACACTGAAGCTTTCTTT
cdr3_aa: CSVGWQGMNTEAFF
v_call: TRBV29-1
d_call: NA
j_call: TRBJ1-1
clone_size: NA

cdr3_nt: TGTGCCAGCACCCCTCGACGGGTCGAGCAGTACTTC
cdr3_aa: CASTPRRVEQYF
v_call: TRBV2
d_call: NA
j_call: TRBJ2-7
clone_size: NA

cdr3_nt: TGTGCCAGCAGTGAGGGGACTATCGGGGGATTCACGCAGTATTTT
cdr3_aa: CASSEGTIGGFTQYF
v_call: TRBV2
d_call: TRBD2
j_call: TRBJ2-3
clone_size: NA

cdr3_nt: TGTGCCAGCAGCCGACACGGAGGGAATTCACCCCTCCACTTT
cdr3_aa: CASSRHGGNSPLHF
v_call: TRBV28
d_call: NA
j_call: TRBJ1-6
clone_size: NA

cdr3_nt: TGTGCCAGCAGCGTGAAGGGACAGGCGAGCTTC
cdr3_aa: CASSVKGQASF
v_call: TRBV2
d_call: TRBD1
j_call: TRBJ2-7
clone_size: NA

cdr3_nt: TGTGCCAGCAGGAATACAGGGAACACTGAAGCTTTCTTT
cdr3_aa: CASRNTGNTEAFF
v_call: TRBV6-5
d_call: NA
j_call: TRBJ1-1
clone_size: NA

cdr3_nt: TGTGCCAGCAGTGAAAGGTGGACAGGGGAGTACACTGAAGCTTTCTTT
cdr3_aa: CASSERWTGEYTEAFF
v_call: TRBV6-1
d_call: TRBD1
j_call: TRBJ1-1
clone_size: NA

cdr3_nt: TGCAGCGTTAAACAAACCAAAAACATTCAGTACTTC
cdr3_aa: CSVKQTKNIQYF
v_call: TRBV29-1
d_call: NA
j_call: TRBJ2-4
clone_size: NA

cdr3_nt: TGTGCCAGTACCCCGAGGGCGGTAGCGGGAGGGTCAAGGCATACAGATACGCAGTATTTT
cdr3_aa: CASTPRAVAGGSRHTDTQYF
v_call: TRBV19
d_call: TRBD2
j_call: TRBJ2-3
clone_size: NA

cdr3_nt: TGTGCCAGCAGTCCCGACAGGGGCGGGAATCAGCCCCAGCATTTT
cdr3_aa: CASSPDRGGNQPQHF
v_call: TRBV6-5
d_call: TRBD1
j_call: TRBJ1-5
clone_size: NA

cdr3_nt: TGCGCCAGCAGCTCTAGCGTATTCACAGATACGCAGTATTTT
cdr3_aa: CASSSSVFTDTQYF
v_call: TRBV10-1
d_call: NA
j_call: TRBJ2-3
clone_size: NA

cdr3_nt: TGTGCCAGCTCAATACAGGGCATGAACACTGAAGCTTTCTTT
cdr3_aa: CASSIQGMNTEAFF
v_call: TRBV18
d_call: NA
j_call: TRBJ1-1
clone_size: NA

cdr3_nt: TGCGCCAGCAGCTTGTGGACTAGCGGGGGGGCCGGGGACACCGGGGAGCTGTTTTTT
cdr3_aa: CASSLWTSGGAGDTGELFF
v_call: TRBV5-1
d_call: TRBD2
j_call: TRBJ2-2
clone_size: NA

cdr3_nt: TGTGCCAGCAGCACGCGGACAGGGGCGTCCTACGAGCAGTACTTC
cdr3_aa: CASSTRTGASYEQYF
v_call: TRBV7-2
d_call: TRBD1
j_call: TRBJ2-7
clone_size: NA

cdr3_nt: TGTGCCAGCAGCGTAGCCGGACAGGGTCGCAATTCACCCCTCCACTTT
cdr3_aa: CASSVAGQGRNSPLHF
v_call: TRBV9
d_call: TRBD1
j_call: TRBJ1-6
clone_size: NA

cdr3_nt: TGCGCCAGCAGCTTTGGACTAGCGGGAGAAGAGCAGTTCTTC
cdr3_aa: CASSFGLAGEEQFF
v_call: TRBV4-1
d_call: TRBD2
j_call: TRBJ2-1
clone_size: NA

cdr3_nt: TGTGCCAGCAGCTTCGGTGTAGGAGTTACCTACGAGCAGTACTTC
cdr3_aa: CASSFGVGVTYEQYF
v_call: TRBV7-7
d_call: NA
j_call: TRBJ2-7
clone_size: NA

cdr3_nt: TGTGCCAGCAGTCCATTGGGGGGACTGAGCTACGAGCAGTACTTC
cdr3_aa: CASSPLGGLSYEQYF
v_call: TRBV27
d_call: NA
j_call: TRBJ2-7
clone_size: NA

cdr3_nt: TGCAGCGTTGGGCCGGGGAATCCTGGGGAGCAGTACTTC
cdr3_aa: CSVGPGNPGEQYF
v_call: TRBV29-1
d_call: NA
j_call: TRBJ2-5
clone_size: NA

cdr3_nt: TGTGCCAGCAGCCCCGTGGGGCTAGCGCTTCGTGAGACCCAGTACTTC
cdr3_aa: CASSPVGLALRETQYF
v_call: TRBV7-2
d_call: NA
j_call: TRBJ2-5
clone_size: NA

cdr3_nt: TGTGCCAGCAGCCCGACAGGGACTGAGCAGTTCTTC
cdr3_aa: CASSPTGTEQFF
v_call: TRBV2
d_call: TRBD1
j_call: TRBJ2-1
clone_size: NA

cdr3_nt: TGCGCCAGCAGCCAAGAAGCGCGCGGCACAGATACGCAGTATTTT
cdr3_aa: CASSQEARGTDTQYF
v_call: TRBV4-3
d_call: NA
j_call: TRBJ2-3
clone_size: NA

cdr3_nt: TGTGCCAGCAGTGATCCTGGGGGCGGGAGCACAGATACGCAGTATTTT
cdr3_aa: CASSDPGGGSTDTQYF
v_call: TRBV2
d_call: NA
j_call: TRBJ2-3
clone_size: NA

cdr3_nt: TGTGCCAGCAGTTTAACCCCCCGGGCGGGGGGGAACTCTGGGGCCAACGTCCTGACTTTC
cdr3_aa: CASSLTPRAGGNSGANVLTF
v_call: TRBV27
d_call: TRBD2
j_call: TRBJ2-6
clone_size: NA

cdr3_nt: TGTGCCTGGGGGCGGGAGACTAACTATGGCTACACCTTC
cdr3_aa: CAWGRETNYGYTF
v_call: TRBV30
d_call: NA
j_call: TRBJ1-2
clone_size: once

cdr3_nt: TGTGCCAGCCGAACCAGGGACTACGAGCAGTACTTC
cdr3_aa: CASRTRDYEQYF
v_call: TRBV2
d_call: NA
j_call: TRBJ2-7
clone_size: NA

cdr3_nt: TGTGCCTGGGCCTACAGGGGAGGCTACACCTTC
cdr3_aa: CAWAYRGGYTF
v_call: TRBV30
d_call: TRBD1
j_call: TRBJ1-2
clone_size: NA

cdr3_nt: TGTGCCAGCAGCCGGGACTTCCAGAACGAGCAGTACTTC
cdr3_aa: CASSRDFQNEQYF
v_call: TRBV5-4
d_call: NA
j_call: TRBJ2-7
clone_size: NA

cdr3_nt: TGTGCCAGCAGCCGTGAGGGCCGGCTAGGAGAGACCCAGTACTTC
cdr3_aa: CASSREGRLGETQYF
v_call: TRBV13
d_call: NA
j_call: TRBJ2-5
clone_size: NA

cdr3_nt: TGTGCCTGGTCAGGGACAGACGGAAACACCATATATTTT
cdr3_aa: CAWSGTDGNTIYF
v_call: TRBV30
d_call: TRBD1
j_call: TRBJ1-3
clone_size: NA

cdr3_nt: TGTGCCAGCTCACTTGTCAAAACGACAGGACGCTCTGGAAACACCATATATTTT
cdr3_aa: CASSLVKTTGRSGNTIYF
v_call: TRBV18
d_call: NA
j_call: TRBJ1-3
clone_size: NA

cdr3_nt: TGTGCCATCAGTGTAGTGAAAGGGCCAGGGGACGAGCAGTACTTC
cdr3_aa: CAISVVKGPGDEQYF
v_call: TRBV10-3
d_call: NA
j_call: TRBJ2-7
clone_size: once

cdr3_nt: TGTGCCTGGACCGGGAGGGGGGGCAAGTTCTTC
cdr3_aa: CAWTGRGGKFF
v_call: TRBV30
d_call: TRBD2
j_call: TRBJ2-1
clone_size: NA

cdr3_nt: TGTGCCAGCAGCTTAGGGGCGGGAGAGGAGCAGTACTTC
cdr3_aa: CASSLGAGEEQYF
v_call: TRBV11-2
d_call: TRBD2
j_call: TRBJ2-7
clone_size: NA

cdr3_nt: TGCGCCAGCAGTTTCTACCCGGCGGGGGAGCAGTACTTC
cdr3_aa: CASSFYPAGEQYF
v_call: TRBV5-1
d_call: NA
j_call: TRBJ2-7
clone_size: NA

cdr3_nt: TGTGCCAGCAGTTCCCTCATTGGGACAGGGACGACCGGGGAGCTGTTTTTT
cdr3_aa: CASSSLIGTGTTGELFF
v_call: TRBV27
d_call: TRBD1
j_call: TRBJ2-2
clone_size: NA

cdr3_nt: TGTGCCATCAGCCGAGGACTAGAGGATGAGCAGTTCTTC
cdr3_aa: CAISRGLEDEQFF
v_call: TRBV10-3
d_call: TRBD2
j_call: TRBJ2-1
clone_size: NA

cdr3_nt: TGTGCCAGCAGCCCGGATCATAGGGGGATATCGGATACGCAGTATTTT
cdr3_aa: CASSPDHRGISDTQYF
v_call: TRBV9
d_call: NA
j_call: TRBJ2-3
clone_size: NA

cdr3_nt: TGCGCCAGCAGCCAACGGGACAGGGGAATAGATGGCTACACCTTC
cdr3_aa: CASSQRDRGIDGYTF
v_call: TRBV4-3
d_call: TRBD1
j_call: TRBJ1-2
clone_size: NA

cdr3_nt: TGTGCCAGCAGTTTAAACAGGGGGAAGAGGGAAGCTTTCTTT
cdr3_aa: CASSLNRGKREAFF
v_call: TRBV27
d_call: TRBD1
j_call: TRBJ1-1
clone_size: NA

cdr3_nt: TGTGCCACTACCCGACTTGGACAGGGAGTGGACGAGCAGTACTTC
cdr3_aa: CATTRLGQGVDEQYF
v_call: TRBV7-9
d_call: TRBD1
j_call: TRBJ2-7
clone_size: NA

cdr3_nt: TGTGCCAGTAGTATAGGTAGCGGGACTGGGAGCTCCTACGAGCAGTACTTC
cdr3_aa: CASSIGSGTGSSYEQYF
v_call: TRBV19
d_call: TRBD2
j_call: TRBJ2-7
clone_size: NA